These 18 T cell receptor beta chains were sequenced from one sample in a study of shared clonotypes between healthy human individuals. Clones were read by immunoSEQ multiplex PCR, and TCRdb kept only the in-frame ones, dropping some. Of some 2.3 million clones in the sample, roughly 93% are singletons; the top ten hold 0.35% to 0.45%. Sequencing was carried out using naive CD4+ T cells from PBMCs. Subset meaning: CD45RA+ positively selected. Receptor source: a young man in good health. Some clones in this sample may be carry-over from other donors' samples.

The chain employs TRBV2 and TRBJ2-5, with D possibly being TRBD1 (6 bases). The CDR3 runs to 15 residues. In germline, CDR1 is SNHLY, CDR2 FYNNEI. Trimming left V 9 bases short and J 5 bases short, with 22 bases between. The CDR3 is CASSQAGAVWETQYF. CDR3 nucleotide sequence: TGTGCCAGTTCACAAGCAGGGGCTGTATGGGAGACCCAGTACTTC.

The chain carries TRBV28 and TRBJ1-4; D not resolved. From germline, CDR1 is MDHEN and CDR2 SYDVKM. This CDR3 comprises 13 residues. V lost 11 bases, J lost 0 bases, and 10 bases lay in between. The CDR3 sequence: CAAYYTTNEKLFF. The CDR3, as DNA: TGTGCCGCGTATTATACAACTAATGAAAAACTGTTTTTT.

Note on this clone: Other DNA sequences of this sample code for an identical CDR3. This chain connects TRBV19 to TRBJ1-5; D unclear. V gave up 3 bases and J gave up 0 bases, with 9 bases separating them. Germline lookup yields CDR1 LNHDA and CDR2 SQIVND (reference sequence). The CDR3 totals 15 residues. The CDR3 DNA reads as TGTGCCAGTAGTATCGGCCGTTATAGCAATCAGCCCCAGCATTTT. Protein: CASSIGRYSNQPQHF.

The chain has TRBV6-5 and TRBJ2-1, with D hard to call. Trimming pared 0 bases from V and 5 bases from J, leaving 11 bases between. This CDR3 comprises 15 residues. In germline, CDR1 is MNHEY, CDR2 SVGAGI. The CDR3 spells CASSYSMGGDNEQFF. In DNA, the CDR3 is TGTGCCAGCAGTTACTCGATGGGTGGGGACAATGAGCAGTTCTTC.

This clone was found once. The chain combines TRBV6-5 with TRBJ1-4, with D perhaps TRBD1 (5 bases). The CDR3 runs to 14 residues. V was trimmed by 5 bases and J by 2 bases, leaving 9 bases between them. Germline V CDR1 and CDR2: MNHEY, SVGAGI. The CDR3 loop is CASSLRQTNEKLFF. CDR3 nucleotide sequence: TGTGCCAGCAGTCTAAGACAGACTAATGAAAAACTGTTTTTT.

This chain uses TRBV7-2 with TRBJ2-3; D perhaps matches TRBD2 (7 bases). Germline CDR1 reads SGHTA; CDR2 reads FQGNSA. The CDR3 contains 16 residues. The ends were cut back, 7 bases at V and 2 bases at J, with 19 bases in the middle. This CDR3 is CASIKRGGSFTDTQYF. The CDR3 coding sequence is TGTGCCAGCATCAAAAGGGGGGGCTCCTTCACAGATACGCAGTATTTT. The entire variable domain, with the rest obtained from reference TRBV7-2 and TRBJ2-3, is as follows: GAGVSQSPSNKVTEKGKDVELRCDPISGHTALYWYRQSLGQGLEFLIYFQGNSAPDKSGLPSDRFSAERTGGSVSTLTIQRTQQEDSAVYLCASIKRGGSFTDTQYFGPGTRLTVL.

CDR3 region: CASSDIYEQYF. DNA of the CDR3: TGTGCCAGCAGTGATATCTACGAGCAGTACTTC. J is TRBJ2-7 and V is TRBV2; D remains ambiguous. Trimming removed 3 bases at V and 3 bases at J, with 3 bases between. The CDR3 loop spans 11 amino acids. Germline loops: CDR1 SNHLY, CDR2 FYNNEI.

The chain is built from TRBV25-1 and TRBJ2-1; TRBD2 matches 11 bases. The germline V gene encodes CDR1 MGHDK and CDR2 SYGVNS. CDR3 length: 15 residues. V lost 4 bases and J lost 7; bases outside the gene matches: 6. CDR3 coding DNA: TGTGCCAGCAGTGCGACTAGCGGGGCCGGGAATGAGCAGTTCTTC. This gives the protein CASSATSGAGNEQFF.

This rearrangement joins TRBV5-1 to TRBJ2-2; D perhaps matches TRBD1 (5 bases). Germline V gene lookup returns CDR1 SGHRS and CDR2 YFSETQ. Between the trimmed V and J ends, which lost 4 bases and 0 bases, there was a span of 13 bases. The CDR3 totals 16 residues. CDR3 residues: CASSRWTPANTGELFF. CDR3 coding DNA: TGCGCCAGCAGCAGATGGACACCCGCGAACACCGGGGAGCTGTTTTTT.

The CDR3 spells CASSFLQGGANVLTF. The CDR3 DNA reads as TGTGCCAGCAGTTTTCTACAGGGCGGGGCCAACGTCCTGACTTTC. J is TRBJ2-6 and V is TRBV27; D might be TRBD1 (6 bases). Per the germline V gene, CDR1 is MNHEY and CDR2 is SMNVEV (reference sequence). Trimming cost V 3 bases and J 4 bases, with 10 bases left between them. This CDR3 region has 15 residues.

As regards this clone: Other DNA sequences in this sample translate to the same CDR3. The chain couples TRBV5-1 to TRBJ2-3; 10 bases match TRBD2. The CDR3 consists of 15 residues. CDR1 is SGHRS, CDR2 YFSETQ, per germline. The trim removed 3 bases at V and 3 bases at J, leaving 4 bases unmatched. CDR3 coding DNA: TGCGCCAGCAGCTCTCTAGCGGGAGTAACAGATACGCAGTATTTT. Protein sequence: CASSSLAGVTDTQYF.

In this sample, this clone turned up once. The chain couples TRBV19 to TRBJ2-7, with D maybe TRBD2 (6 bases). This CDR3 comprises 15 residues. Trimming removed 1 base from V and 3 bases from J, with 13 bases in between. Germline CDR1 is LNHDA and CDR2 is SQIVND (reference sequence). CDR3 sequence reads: CASSIGDSGYYEQYF. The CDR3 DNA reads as TGTGCCAGTAGTATAGGAGATAGCGGTTACTACGAGCAGTACTTC.

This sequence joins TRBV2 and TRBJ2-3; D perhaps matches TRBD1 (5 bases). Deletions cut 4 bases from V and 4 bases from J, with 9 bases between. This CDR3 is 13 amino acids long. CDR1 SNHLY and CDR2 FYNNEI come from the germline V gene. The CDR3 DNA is TGTGCCAGCAGTGTCAGGGTTCCAGATACGCAGTATTTT. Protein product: CASSVRVPDTQYF.

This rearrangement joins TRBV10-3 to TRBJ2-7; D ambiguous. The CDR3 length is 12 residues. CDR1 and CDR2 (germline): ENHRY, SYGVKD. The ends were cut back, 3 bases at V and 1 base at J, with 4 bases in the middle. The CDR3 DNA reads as TGTGCCATCAGTGACAGATCCTACGAGCAGTACTTC. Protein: CAISDRSYEQYF.

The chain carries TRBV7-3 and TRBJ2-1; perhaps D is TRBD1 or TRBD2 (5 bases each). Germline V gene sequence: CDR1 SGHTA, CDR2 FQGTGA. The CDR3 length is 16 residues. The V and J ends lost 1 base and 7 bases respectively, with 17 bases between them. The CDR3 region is CASSLNPPGTLNEQFF. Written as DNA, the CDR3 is TGTGCCAGCAGCTTAAACCCCCCCGGGACCCTAAATGAGCAGTTCTTC.

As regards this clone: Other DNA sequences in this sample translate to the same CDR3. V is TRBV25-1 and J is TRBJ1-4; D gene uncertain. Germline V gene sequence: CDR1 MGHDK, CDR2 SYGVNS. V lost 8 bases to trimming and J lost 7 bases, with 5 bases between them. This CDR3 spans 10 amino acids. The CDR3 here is CASSGEKLFF. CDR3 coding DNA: TGTGCCAGCTCTGGTGAAAAACTGTTTTTT.

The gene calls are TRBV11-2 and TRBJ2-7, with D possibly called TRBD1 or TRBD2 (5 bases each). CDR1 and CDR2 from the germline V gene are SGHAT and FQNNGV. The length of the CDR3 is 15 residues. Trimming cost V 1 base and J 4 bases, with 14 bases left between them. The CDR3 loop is CASSLVGARAYEQYF. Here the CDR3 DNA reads TGTGCCAGCAGCTTAGTCGGGGCCAGGGCATACGAGCAGTACTTC. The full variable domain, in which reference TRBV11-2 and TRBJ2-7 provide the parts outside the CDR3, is EAGVAQSPRYKIIEKRQSVAFWCNPISGHATLYWYQQILGQGPKLLIQFQNNGVVDDSQLPKDRFSAERLKGVDSTLKIQPAKLEDSAVYLCASSLVGARAYEQYFGPGTRLTVT.

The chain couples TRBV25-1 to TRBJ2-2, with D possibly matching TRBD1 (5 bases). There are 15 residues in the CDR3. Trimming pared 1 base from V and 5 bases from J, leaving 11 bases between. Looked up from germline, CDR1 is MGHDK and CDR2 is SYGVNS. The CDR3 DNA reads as TGTGCCAGCAGTGAATTCAAGGGGTATACCGGGGAGCTGTTTTTT. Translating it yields CASSEFKGYTGELFF.